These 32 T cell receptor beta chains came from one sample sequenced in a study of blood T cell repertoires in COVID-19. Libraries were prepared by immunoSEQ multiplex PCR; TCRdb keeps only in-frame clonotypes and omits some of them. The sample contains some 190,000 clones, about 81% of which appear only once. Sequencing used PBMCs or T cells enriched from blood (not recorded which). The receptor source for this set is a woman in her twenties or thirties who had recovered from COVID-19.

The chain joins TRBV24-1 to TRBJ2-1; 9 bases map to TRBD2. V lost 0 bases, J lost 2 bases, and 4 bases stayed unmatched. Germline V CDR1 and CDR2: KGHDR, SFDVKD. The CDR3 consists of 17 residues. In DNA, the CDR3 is TGTGCCACCAGTGATTTGCAGGGCGGGGGGGCCTACAATGAGCAGTTCTTC. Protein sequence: CATSDLQGGGAYNEQFF.

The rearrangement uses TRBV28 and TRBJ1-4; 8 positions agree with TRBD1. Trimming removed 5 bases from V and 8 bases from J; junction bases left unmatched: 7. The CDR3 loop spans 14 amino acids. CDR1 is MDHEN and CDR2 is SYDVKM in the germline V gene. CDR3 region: CASSTGGPVEKLFF. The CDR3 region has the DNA TGTGCCAGCAGTACAGGGGGGCCCGTGGAAAAACTGTTTTTT. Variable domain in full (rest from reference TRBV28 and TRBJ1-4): DVKVTQSSRYLVKRTGEKVFLECVQDMDHENMFWYRQDPGLGLRLIYFSYDVKMKEKGDIPEGYSVSREKKERFSLILESASTNQTSMYLCASSTGGPVEKLFFGSGTQLSVL.

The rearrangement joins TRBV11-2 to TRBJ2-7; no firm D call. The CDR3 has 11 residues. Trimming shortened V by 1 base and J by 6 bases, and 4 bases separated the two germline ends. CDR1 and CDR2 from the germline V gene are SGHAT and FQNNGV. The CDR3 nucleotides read TGTGCCAGCAGCTTAGCTCCCGAGCAGTACTTC. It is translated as CASSLAPEQYF. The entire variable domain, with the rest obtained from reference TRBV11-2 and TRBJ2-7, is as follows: EAGVAQSPRYKIIEKRQSVAFWCNPISGHATLYWYQQILGQGPKLLIQFQNNGVVDDSQLPKDRFSAERLKGVDSTLKIQPAKLEDSAVYLCASSLAPEQYFGPGTRLTVT.

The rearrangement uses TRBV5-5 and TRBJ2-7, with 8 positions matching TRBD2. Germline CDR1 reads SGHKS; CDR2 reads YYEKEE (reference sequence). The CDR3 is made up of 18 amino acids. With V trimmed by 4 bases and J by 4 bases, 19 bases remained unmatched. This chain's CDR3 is CASSAVPAPGLDLYEQYF. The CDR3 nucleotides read TGTGCCAGCAGCGCTGTCCCCGCTCCGGGACTAGACCTATACGAGCAGTACTTC.

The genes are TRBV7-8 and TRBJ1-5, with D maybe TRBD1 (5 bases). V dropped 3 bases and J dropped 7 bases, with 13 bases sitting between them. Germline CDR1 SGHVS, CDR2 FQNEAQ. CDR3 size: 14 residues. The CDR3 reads CASSFDSGGQPQHF. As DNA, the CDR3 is TGTGCCAGCAGCTTTGACTCGGGGGGACAGCCCCAGCATTTT.

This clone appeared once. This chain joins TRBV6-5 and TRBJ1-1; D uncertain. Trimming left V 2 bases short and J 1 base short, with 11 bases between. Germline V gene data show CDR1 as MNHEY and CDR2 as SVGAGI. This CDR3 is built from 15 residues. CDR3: CASSYRAIGNTEAFF. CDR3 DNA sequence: TGTGCCAGCAGTTACCGCGCTATCGGGAACACTGAAGCTTTCTTT.

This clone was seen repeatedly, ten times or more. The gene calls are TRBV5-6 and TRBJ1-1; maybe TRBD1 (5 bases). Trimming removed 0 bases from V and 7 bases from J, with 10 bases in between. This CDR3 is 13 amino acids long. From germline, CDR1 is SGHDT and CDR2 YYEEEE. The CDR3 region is CASSLVGGIEAFF. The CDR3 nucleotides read TGTGCCAGCAGCTTGGTTGGGGGGATTGAAGCTTTCTTT.

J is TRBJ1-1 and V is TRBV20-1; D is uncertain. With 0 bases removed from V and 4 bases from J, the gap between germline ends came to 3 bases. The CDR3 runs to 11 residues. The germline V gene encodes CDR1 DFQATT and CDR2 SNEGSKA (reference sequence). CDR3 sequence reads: CSAREATEAFF. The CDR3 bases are TGCAGTGCTAGAGAGGCCACTGAAGCTTTCTTT.

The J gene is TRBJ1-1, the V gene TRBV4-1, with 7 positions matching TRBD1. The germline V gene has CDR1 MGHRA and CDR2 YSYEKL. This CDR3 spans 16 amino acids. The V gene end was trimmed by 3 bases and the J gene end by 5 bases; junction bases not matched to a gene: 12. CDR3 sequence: CASSQVGKQGRTEAFF. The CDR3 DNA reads TGCGCCAGCAGCCAGGTGGGGAAACAGGGGCGAACTGAAGCTTTCTTT.

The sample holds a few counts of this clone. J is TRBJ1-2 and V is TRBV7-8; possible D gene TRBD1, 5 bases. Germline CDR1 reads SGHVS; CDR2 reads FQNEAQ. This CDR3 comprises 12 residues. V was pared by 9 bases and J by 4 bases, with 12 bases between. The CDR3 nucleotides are TGTGCCAGTAAAGGGGTGGGCTATGGCTACACCTTC. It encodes CASKGVGYGYTF.

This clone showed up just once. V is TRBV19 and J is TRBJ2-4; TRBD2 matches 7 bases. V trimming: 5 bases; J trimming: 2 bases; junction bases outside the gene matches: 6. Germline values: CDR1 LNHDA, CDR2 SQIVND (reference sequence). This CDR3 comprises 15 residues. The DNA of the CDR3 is TGTGCCAGTAGTCATTGGGGGGGGACCAAAAACATTCAGTACTTC. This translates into CASSHWGGTKNIQYF.

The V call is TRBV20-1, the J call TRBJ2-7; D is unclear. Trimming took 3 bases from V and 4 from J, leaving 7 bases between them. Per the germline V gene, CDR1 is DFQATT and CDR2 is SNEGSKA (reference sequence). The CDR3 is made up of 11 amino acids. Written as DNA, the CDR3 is TGCAGTGCTAGTCAGCGATACGAGCAGTACGTC. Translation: CSASQRYEQYV.

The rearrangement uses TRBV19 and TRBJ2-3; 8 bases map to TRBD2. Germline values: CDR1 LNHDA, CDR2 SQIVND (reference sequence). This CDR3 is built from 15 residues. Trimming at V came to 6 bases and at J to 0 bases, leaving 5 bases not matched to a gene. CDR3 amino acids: CASSRSGGSTDTQYF. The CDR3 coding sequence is TGTGCCAGTAGCCGCTCGGGGGGGAGCACAGATACGCAGTATTTT.

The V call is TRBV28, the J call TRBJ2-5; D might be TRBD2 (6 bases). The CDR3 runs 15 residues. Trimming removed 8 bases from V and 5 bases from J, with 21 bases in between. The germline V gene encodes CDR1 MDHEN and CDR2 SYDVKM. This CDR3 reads CASLTTEGPVETQYF. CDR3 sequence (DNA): TGTGCCAGCCTCACTACGGAGGGCCCGGTGGAGACCCAGTACTTC.

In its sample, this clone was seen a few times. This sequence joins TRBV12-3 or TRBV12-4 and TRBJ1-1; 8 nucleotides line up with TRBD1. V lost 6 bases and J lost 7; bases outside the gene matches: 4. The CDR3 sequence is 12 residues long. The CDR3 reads CASSNRGGEAFF. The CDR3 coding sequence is TGTGCCAGCAGCAACAGGGGGGGTGAAGCTTTCTTT.

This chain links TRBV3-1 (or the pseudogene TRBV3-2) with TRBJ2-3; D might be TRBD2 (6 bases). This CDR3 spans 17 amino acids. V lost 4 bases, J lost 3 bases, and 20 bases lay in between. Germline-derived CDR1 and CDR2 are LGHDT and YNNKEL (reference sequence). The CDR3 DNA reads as TGTGCCAGCAGCCCCAAGGACTATACAAAGGATACAGATACGCAGTATTTT. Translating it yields CASSPKDYTKDTDTQYF.

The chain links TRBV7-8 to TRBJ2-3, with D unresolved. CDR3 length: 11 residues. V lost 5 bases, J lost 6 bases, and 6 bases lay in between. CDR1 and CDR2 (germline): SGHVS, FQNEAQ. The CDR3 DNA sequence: TGTGCCAGCAGCCTCCCGGATACGCAGTATTTT. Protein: CASSLPDTQYF.

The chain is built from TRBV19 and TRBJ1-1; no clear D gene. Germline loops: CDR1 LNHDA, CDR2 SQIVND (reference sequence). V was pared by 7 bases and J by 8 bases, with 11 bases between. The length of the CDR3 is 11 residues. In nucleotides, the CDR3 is TGTGCCAGTATCGGGGAGAGAGAAGCTTTCTTT. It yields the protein CASIGEREAFF. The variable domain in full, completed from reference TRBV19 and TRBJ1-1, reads DGGITQSPKYLFRKEGQNVTLSCEQNLNHDAMYWYRQDPGQGLRLIYYSQIVNDFQKGDIAEGYSVSREKKESFPLTVTSAQKNPTAFYLCASIGEREAFFGQGTRLTVV.

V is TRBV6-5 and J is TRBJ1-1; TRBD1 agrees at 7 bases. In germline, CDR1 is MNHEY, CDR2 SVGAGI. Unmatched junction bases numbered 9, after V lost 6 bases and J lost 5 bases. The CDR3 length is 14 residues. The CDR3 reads CASSSQGWKTEAFF. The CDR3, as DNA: TGTGCCAGCAGCTCACAGGGGTGGAAGACTGAAGCTTTCTTT.

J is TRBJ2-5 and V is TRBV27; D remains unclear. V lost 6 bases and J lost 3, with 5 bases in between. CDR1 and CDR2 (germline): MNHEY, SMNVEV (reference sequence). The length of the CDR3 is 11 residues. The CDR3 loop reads CASSPEETQYF. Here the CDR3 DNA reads TGTGCCAGCAGCCCCGAAGAGACCCAGTACTTC.

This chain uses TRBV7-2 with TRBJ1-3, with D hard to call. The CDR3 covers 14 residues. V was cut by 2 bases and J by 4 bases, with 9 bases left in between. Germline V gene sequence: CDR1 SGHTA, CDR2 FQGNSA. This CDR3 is CASSLFAQGNTIYF. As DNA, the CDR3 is TGTGCCAGCAGCTTATTTGCACAAGGAAACACCATATATTTT.

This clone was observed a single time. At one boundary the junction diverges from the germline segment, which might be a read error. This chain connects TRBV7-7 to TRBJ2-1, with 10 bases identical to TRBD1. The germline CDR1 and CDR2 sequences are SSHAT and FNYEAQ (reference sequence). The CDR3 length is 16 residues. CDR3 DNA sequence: TGTGCTAGCAGCTTATACCCCGGGACAGGGGAGAATGAGCAGTTCTTC. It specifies CASSLYPGTGENEQFF.

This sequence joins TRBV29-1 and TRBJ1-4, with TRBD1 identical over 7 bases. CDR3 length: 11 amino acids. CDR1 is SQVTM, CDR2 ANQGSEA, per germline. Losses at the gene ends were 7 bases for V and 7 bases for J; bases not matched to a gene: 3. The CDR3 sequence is CSAGQVEKLFF. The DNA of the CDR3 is TGCAGCGCCGGACAGGTTGAAAAACTGTTTTTT.

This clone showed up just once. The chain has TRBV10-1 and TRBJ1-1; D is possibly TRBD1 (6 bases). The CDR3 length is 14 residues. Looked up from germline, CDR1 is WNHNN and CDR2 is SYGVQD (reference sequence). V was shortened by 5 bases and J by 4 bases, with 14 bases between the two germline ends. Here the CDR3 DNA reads TGCGCCAGCAGTCCTCCAGGGGTCGGCACTGAAGCTTTCTTT. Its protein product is CASSPPGVGTEAFF.

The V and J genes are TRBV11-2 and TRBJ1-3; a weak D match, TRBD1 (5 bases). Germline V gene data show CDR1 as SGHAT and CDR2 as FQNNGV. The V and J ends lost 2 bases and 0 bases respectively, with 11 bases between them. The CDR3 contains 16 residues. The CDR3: CASSLSRDYSGNTIYF. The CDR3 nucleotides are TGTGCCAGCAGCTTAAGCAGGGACTACTCTGGAAACACCATATATTTT.

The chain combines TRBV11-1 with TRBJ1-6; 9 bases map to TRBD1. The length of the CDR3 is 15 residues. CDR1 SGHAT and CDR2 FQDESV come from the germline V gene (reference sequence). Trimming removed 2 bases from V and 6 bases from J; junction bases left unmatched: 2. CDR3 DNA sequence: TGTGCCAGCAGCTTACTGGGACAGGGTAATTCACCCCTCCACTTT. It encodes CASSLLGQGNSPLHF.

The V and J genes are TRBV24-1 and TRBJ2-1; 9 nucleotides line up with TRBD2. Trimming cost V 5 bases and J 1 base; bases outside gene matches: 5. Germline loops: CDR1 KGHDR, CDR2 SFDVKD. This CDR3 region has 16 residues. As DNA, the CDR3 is TGTGCCACCAGTGTTCAGAGCGGGGGGTCCTACAATGAGCAGTTCTTC. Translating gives CATSVQSGGSYNEQFF.

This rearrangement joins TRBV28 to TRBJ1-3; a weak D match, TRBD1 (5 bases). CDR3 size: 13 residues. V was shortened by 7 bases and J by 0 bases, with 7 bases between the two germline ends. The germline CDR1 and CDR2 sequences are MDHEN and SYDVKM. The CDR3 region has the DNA TGTGCCAGCACCGGGGGCTCTGGAAACACCATATATTTT. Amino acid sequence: CASTGGSGNTIYF.

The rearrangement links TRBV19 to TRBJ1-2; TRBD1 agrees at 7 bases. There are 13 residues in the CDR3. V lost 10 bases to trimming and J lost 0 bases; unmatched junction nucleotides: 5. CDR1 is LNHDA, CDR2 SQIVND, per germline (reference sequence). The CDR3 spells CAMRDSANYGYTF. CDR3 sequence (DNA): TGTGCCATGCGGGACAGCGCTAACTATGGCTACACCTTC.

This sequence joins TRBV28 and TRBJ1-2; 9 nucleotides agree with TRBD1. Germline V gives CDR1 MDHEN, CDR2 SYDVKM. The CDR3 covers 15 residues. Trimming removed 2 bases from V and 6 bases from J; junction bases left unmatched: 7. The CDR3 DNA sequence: TGTGCCAGCAGTTTACAAGGCACAGGGGGCGATGGCTACACCTTC. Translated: CASSLQGTGGDGYTF.

Here the CDR3 reads CASSPGGTSGETQYF. The CDR3 DNA follows: TGTGCCAGCAGTCCAGGCGGGACTAGCGGGGAGACCCAGTACTTC. This chain connects TRBV6-6 to TRBJ2-5; 12 nucleotides line up with TRBD2. This CDR3 region has 15 residues. Germline assignment: CDR1 MNHNY and CDR2 SVGAGI (reference sequence). J lost 5 bases, V lost 5 bases, and 6 bases had no gene match.

CDR3 in DNA: TGCAGCGTTGTCGCAGACCAAGAGACCCAGTACTTC. Translated: CSVVADQETQYF. This chain uses TRBV29-1 with TRBJ2-5; D is ambiguous. Germline V gene lookup returns CDR1 SQVTM and CDR2 ANQGSEA. Trimming cost V 4 bases and J 0 bases, with 6 bases left between them. The CDR3 is made up of 12 amino acids.